What follows are 25 T cell receptor beta chains derived from one specimen sequenced in a study of patients and donors after allogeneic stem cell transplantation (dated by TCRdb to about 2020). The library was built by means of RT-PCR. Data came from a NextSeq 550. TCRdb passed the public sequencing reads through fastp at Q25 and MiXCR, retaining productive beta sequences. Identical CDR3 protein sequences are pooled into one entry, listed with their most common genes and DNA. This sample comprises 30,000 or so distinct CDR3 sequences, around 6.8% of them detected only once. The ten largest clones represent roughly 36% of the sample. Sequencing was done on a sample of blood, either unsorted or a sorted T cell fraction (not recorded which). The receptors shown here come from a human donor who was either an allogeneic HSCT recipient or a stem cell or donor lymphocyte infusion donor (not recorded which). It is not recorded whose cells these are; they may come from a transplant donor.

At least ten counts were recorded for this clonotype. This chain connects TRBV24-1 to TRBJ2-1; D unclear. The V gene lost 1 base and the J gene lost 3 bases, with 9 bases spanning the gap. The CDR3 consists of 15 residues. Germline-derived CDR1 and CDR2 are KGHDR and SFDVKD. The CDR3, as DNA: TGTGCCACCAGTGATTTCTCCGGAAACTACAATGAGCAGTTCTTC. As protein: CATSDFSGNYNEQFF.

This clonotype was counted at least ten times. The rearrangement links TRBV3-1 to TRBJ2-1, with TRBD2 identical over 11 bases. J lost 3 bases, V lost 4 bases, and 5 bases had no gene match. Looked up from germline, CDR1 is LGHDT and CDR2 is YNNKEL (reference sequence). This CDR3 spans 16 amino acids. The CDR3 nucleotides read TGTGCCAGCAGCCGATGGGGACTAGCGGACTACAATGAGCAGTTCTTC. Amino acid sequence: CASSRWGLADYNEQFF.

This CDR3 is CASSPGGRGRNEQYF. In DNA form, the CDR3 reads TGTGCCAGCAGCCCAGGTGGCAGGGGCAGAAACGAGCAGTACTTC. This sequence joins TRBV28 and TRBJ2-7; a possible D gene is TRBD1 (6 bases). The CDR3 is 15 amino acids. V was shortened by 6 bases and J by 5 bases, with 20 bases between the two germline ends. The V gene's germline CDR1 is MDHEN and CDR2 SYDVKM. Full variable domain (rest looked up from reference TRBV28 and TRBJ2-7): DVKVTQSSRYLVKRTGEKVFLECVQDMDHENMFWYRQDPGLGLRLIYFSYDVKMKEKGDIPEGYSVSREKKERFSLILESASTNQTSMYLCASSPGGRGRNEQYFGPGTRLTVT.

This clonotype was picked up many times. This chain connects TRBV6-5 to TRBJ1-1, with a weak D call TRBD1 (5 bases). The V end was cut by 6 bases, the J end by 11 bases, with 19 bases between. This CDR3 is built from 13 residues. Per the germline V gene, CDR1 is MNHEY and CDR2 is SVGAGI. DNA for the CDR3: TGTGCCAGCAGCCGCCTAGCAGGGTTCGGGGCTTTCTTT. Translation gives CASSRLAGFGAFF.

This clonotype was recorded many times. The chain is built from TRBV24-1 and TRBJ2-1, with no clear D. The V gene lost 0 bases and the J gene lost 8 bases, with 13 bases spanning the gap. The CDR3 is 15 amino acids. Germline-derived CDR1 and CDR2 are KGHDR and SFDVKD. CDR3 sequence (DNA): TGTGCCACCAGTGATTTGGGCCCGGGTGTAGATGAGCAGTTCTTC. It is translated as CATSDLGPGVDEQFF.

This rearrangement joins TRBV15 to TRBJ1-5; possibly TRBD1 for D (5 bases). The CDR3 runs 17 residues. V lost 1 base, J lost 6 bases, and 19 bases lay in between. Germline loops: CDR1 LNHNV, CDR2 YYDKDF (reference sequence). The CDR3 loop is CATSRGPAGRGVQPQHF. Written as DNA, the CDR3 is TGTGCCACCAGCAGAGGTCCGGCCGGGAGGGGAGTTCAGCCCCAGCATTTT.

This clonotype appeared a few times. This chain connects TRBV29-1 to TRBJ2-7; 7 bases line up with TRBD2. Germline V CDR1 and CDR2: SQVTM, ANQGSEA. V lost 7 bases to trimming and J lost 4 bases; unmatched junction nucleotides: 10. The CDR3 consists of 13 residues. CDR3 protein: CSAGGETGYEQYF. DNA of the CDR3: TGCAGCGCTGGGGGGGAGACGGGATACGAGCAGTACTTC.

There are many counts of this clonotype. In nucleotides, the CDR3 is TGCAGTGCTAGAGAGGGGAAGCGTTCCGGGGAGCTGTTTTTT. Protein product: CSAREGKRSGELFF. The chain recombines TRBV20-1 with TRBJ2-2, with D unclear. The CDR3 covers 14 residues. CDR1 and CDR2 (germline): DFQATT, SNEGSKA (reference sequence). V gave up 0 bases and J gave up 6 bases, with 11 bases separating them.

This clonotype was detected many times. This chain joins TRBV4-3 and TRBJ2-7, with a weak D call TRBD2 (5 bases). Trimming shortened V by 4 bases and J by 12 bases, and 19 bases separated the two germline ends. The V gene's germline CDR1 is LGHNA and CDR2 YSLEER. This CDR3 comprises 13 residues. CDR3: CASSLSMARERYF. CDR3 DNA sequence: TGCGCCAGCAGCCTATCCATGGCCCGGGAAAGGTACTTC.

The chain has TRBV20-1 and TRBJ2-3; a possible D gene is TRBD2 (6 bases). Germline V gene lookup returns CDR1 DFQATT and CDR2 SNEGSKA (reference sequence). The germline V and J ends were trimmed by 1 base and 2 bases, with 10 bases remaining between them. The CDR3 spans 14 residues. CDR3: CSARASGVTDTQYF. DNA of the CDR3: TGCAGTGCTAGAGCGTCGGGAGTCACAGATACGCAGTATTTT.

This clonotype appeared many times. CDR3 DNA: TGTGCCAGCAGCTTACTGACAGGGATGAACACTGAAGCTTTCTTT. Its protein product is CASSLLTGMNTEAFF. The chain links TRBV7-2 to TRBJ1-1; 7 bases agree with TRBD1. V was pared by 2 bases and J by 0 bases, with 3 bases of the junction left unmatched. The CDR3 has 15 residues. Germline CDR1 reads SGHTA; CDR2 reads FQGNSA.

In this sample, this clonotype is medium-sized. The chain links TRBV29-1 to TRBJ2-3; D ambiguous. Per germline, CDR1 SQVTM and CDR2 ANQGSEA. The CDR3 sequence is 13 residues long. The V end was cut by 7 bases, the J end by 4 bases, with 15 bases between. CDR3 protein: CSASQTGADTQYF. As DNA, the CDR3 is TGCAGCGCCTCCCAGACGGGCGCAGATACGCAGTATTTT.

The V gene is TRBV9, the J gene TRBJ2-7; no clear D gene. Germline V CDR1 and CDR2: SGDLS, YYNGEE. There are 15 residues in the CDR3. Between the trimmed V and J ends, which lost 0 bases and 7 bases, there was a span of 17 bases. The CDR3 coding sequence is TGTGCCAGCAGCGTAGGGGCAGACGACTGGCTAGAGCAGTACTTC. Encoded protein: CASSVGADDWLEQYF.

This clonotype was observed at least ten times. The rearrangement joins TRBV7-9 to TRBJ1-1; D is unclear. The CDR3 spans 10 residues. The germline CDR1 and CDR2 sequences are SEHNR and FQNEAQ (reference sequence). Trimming pared 8 bases from V and 5 bases from J, leaving 6 bases between. CDR3 region: CASRRTEAFF. The CDR3 region has the DNA TGTGCCAGCCGGAGGACTGAAGCTTTCTTT.

This clonotype was counted ten times or more. The V and J genes are TRBV7-9 and TRBJ1-2, with 9 bases aligning to TRBD1. J lost 4 bases, V lost 5 bases, and 8 bases had no gene match. CDR3 size: 15 residues. CDR1 and CDR2 from the germline V gene are SEHNR and FQNEAQ (reference sequence). In DNA, the CDR3 is TGTGCCAGCAGCGCAAGACAGGGGGGAAGCTATGGCTACACCTTC. Protein product: CASSARQGGSYGYTF.

This clonotype has at least ten counts. The genes are TRBV5-1 and TRBJ2-7, with D uncertain. Germline V gives CDR1 SGHRS, CDR2 YFSETQ. The V and J ends lost 0 bases and 5 bases respectively, with 9 bases between them. The CDR3 totals 13 residues. CDR3 region: CASSLVGTDEQYF. CDR3 coding DNA: TGCGCCAGCAGCTTGGTGGGAACGGACGAGCAGTACTTC. Full variable domain (rest looked up from reference TRBV5-1 and TRBJ2-7): KAGVTQTPRYLIKTRGQQVTLSCSPISGHRSVSWYQQTPGQGLQFLFEYFSETQRNKGNFPGRFSGRQFSNSRSEMNVSTLELGDSALYLCASSLVGTDEQYFGPGTRLTVT.

This clonotype occurred a few times. V is TRBV27 and J is TRBJ2-7; the match to TRBD1 covers 9 bases. The CDR3 covers 16 residues. The trim removed 6 bases at V and 2 bases at J, leaving 11 bases unmatched. Germline-derived CDR1 and CDR2 are MNHEY and SMNVEV (reference sequence). The CDR3 sequence: CASRPHPGTGTYEQYF. The CDR3 bases are TGTGCCAGCAGACCGCACCCCGGGACAGGGACCTACGAGCAGTACTTC.

V usage is TRBV7-9 and J usage is TRBJ2-6, with D tentatively TRBD2 (5 bases). Trimming took 4 bases from V and 7 from J, leaving 14 bases between them. The CDR3 spans 15 residues. Germline V lookup: CDR1 SEHNR, CDR2 FQNEAQ (reference sequence). CDR3: CASSSRVPVANVLTF. CDR3 DNA sequence: TGTGCCAGCAGCTCGAGGGTCCCTGTTGCCAACGTCCTGACTTTC.

This clonotype was seen a handful of times. The V call is TRBV6-1, the J call TRBJ1-2; D unclear. Trimming took 6 bases from V and 2 from J, leaving 19 bases between them. Germline V gene sequence: CDR1 MNHNS, CDR2 SASEGT. The CDR3 loop spans 16 amino acids. CDR3 loop: CASSPYYIDANYGYTF. CDR3 in DNA: TGTGCCAGCAGCCCATACTACATCGACGCAAACTATGGCTACACCTTC.

This clonotype appeared a few times. This CDR3 is CATSRVAGGGFGDTQYF. As DNA, the CDR3 is TGTGCCACCAGCAGAGTAGCGGGAGGTGGGTTCGGGGATACGCAGTATTTT. The chain couples TRBV15 to TRBJ2-3; 10 nucleotides agree with TRBD2. V dropped 1 base and J dropped 6; count of bases not matched to a gene: 10. The CDR3 sequence is 17 residues long. CDR1 and CDR2 (germline): LNHNV, YYDKDF (reference sequence).

V gene TRBV9 combines with J gene TRBJ2-2, with 7 nucleotides matching TRBD1. In germline, CDR1 is SGDLS, CDR2 YYNGEE. J lost 0 bases, V lost 0 bases, and 2 bases had no gene match. The length of the CDR3 is 16 residues. The CDR3 spells CASSVVGGANTGELFF. The CDR3 nucleotides are TGTGCCAGCAGCGTAGTAGGGGGCGCGAACACCGGGGAGCTGTTTTTT.

This clonotype was seen many times. The chain recombines TRBV9 with TRBJ1-2, with TRBD1 matching over 9 bases. The CDR3 has 15 amino acids. Germline CDR1 reads SGDLS; CDR2 reads YYNGEE. The V and J ends lost 2 bases and 6 bases, in that order; junction bases with no gene match: 8. CDR3 coding DNA: TGTGCCAGCAGCGTCCAACAGGGGGCAAGCGATGGCTACACCTTC. Residues: CASSVQQGASDGYTF.

This clonotype has ten or more counts. The chain links TRBV6-6 to TRBJ2-7, with D tentatively TRBD1 (5 bases). The V gene's germline CDR1 is MNHNY and CDR2 SVGAGI (reference sequence). Trimming removed 2 bases at V and 2 bases at J, with 13 bases between. The CDR3 is 15 amino acids. CDR3: CASSYGGEGAYEQYF. The CDR3 DNA sequence: TGTGCCAGCAGTTACGGTGGAGAAGGGGCCTACGAGCAGTACTTC.

At least ten counts were recorded for this clonotype. The rearrangement links TRBV15 to TRBJ2-7; perhaps TRBD2 as D (5 bases). The CDR3 covers 17 residues. Per the germline V gene, CDR1 is LNHNV and CDR2 is YYDKDF (reference sequence). V lost 0 bases, J lost 4 bases, and 19 bases lay in between. This chain's CDR3 is CATSRDLEWETNYEQYF. In nucleotides, the CDR3 is TGTGCCACCAGCAGAGATTTGGAGTGGGAGACAAATTACGAGCAGTACTTC. Filled out from reference TRBV15 and TRBJ2-7, the complete variable domain reads DAMVIQNPRYQVTQFGKPVTLSCSQTLNHNVMYWYQQKSSQAPKLLFHYYDKDFNNEADTPDNFQSRRPNTSFCFLDIRSPGLGDTAMYLCATSRDLEWETNYEQYFGPGTRLTVT.

The genes are TRBV5-1 and TRBJ2-1, with unresolved D. This CDR3 has 15 residues. The V and J ends lost 0 bases and 8 bases respectively, with 15 bases between them. Looked up from germline, CDR1 is SGHRS and CDR2 is YFSETQ. CDR3 residues: CASSLGTPSADEQFF. For the CDR3, the DNA is TGCGCCAGCAGCTTGGGTACCCCTTCGGCGGATGAGCAGTTCTTC.